A selection of T cell receptor beta chains follows, all from one sample in a study of blood T cell repertoires in COVID-19. Only in-frame clones appear in the TCRdb table, and some are missing; sequencing was by immunoSEQ multiplex PCR. Of some 150,000 clones listed, roughly four fifths are singletons. Sequenced input: peripheral blood. The receptors stem from a human donor with acute or convalescent COVID-19. The donor label of this sample is uncertain. CDR3s include the opening cysteine and the closing phenylalanine or tryptophan. The D gene is left open where the match is weak.

TRBJ1-4	-	TRBV7-9	CASSSRGGEKLFF
TRBJ2-1	TRBD2	TRBV7-9	CASSDSSGAAYNEQFF
TRBJ1-1	-	TRBV5-1	CASKQGFFMNTEAFF
TRBJ2-5	TRBD1	TRBV18	CASSRQGRGETQYF
TRBJ1-5	-	TRBV2	CASSEYGNQPQHF
TRBJ2-3	TRBD2	TRBV19	CASSTIRLAGMDTQYF
TRBJ2-1	-	TRBV14	CASSQGASYNEQFF
TRBJ2-2	-	TRBV7-3	CASSPVPGELFF
TRBJ1-6	-	TRBV10-3	CAISDKGQNSPLHF
TRBJ2-1	TRBD2	TRBV4-1	CASSQDREREGPYNEQFF
TRBJ1-2	-	TRBV6-5	CASYPGESNYGYTF
TRBJ2-3	-	TRBV19	CASSIEVSSTDTQYF
TRBJ2-3	TRBD1	TRBV7-6	CASSPGTGVLDTQYF
TRBJ1-5	-	TRBV19	CATRPEDAGSQPQHF
TRBJ2-7	TRBD2	TRBV5-1	CASSRATSGTPDEQYF
TRBJ2-7	TRBD2	TRBV5-1	CASSFSGGEQYF
TRBJ2-2	TRBD2	TRBV6-5	CASSYVSGRGTGELFF
TRBJ2-1	-	TRBV5-4	CASSPLLGGQNEQFF
TRBJ2-1	TRBD1	TRBV18	CASSPDRGYTSRYEQFF
TRBJ2-3	-	TRBV18	CASSQTSTDTQYF
TRBJ1-1	TRBD1	TRBV2	CASRGALGQELAFF
TRBJ1-3	-	TRBV7-9	CASSFGGRSSGNTIYF
TRBJ1-1	-	TRBV29-1	CSVQQAEAFF